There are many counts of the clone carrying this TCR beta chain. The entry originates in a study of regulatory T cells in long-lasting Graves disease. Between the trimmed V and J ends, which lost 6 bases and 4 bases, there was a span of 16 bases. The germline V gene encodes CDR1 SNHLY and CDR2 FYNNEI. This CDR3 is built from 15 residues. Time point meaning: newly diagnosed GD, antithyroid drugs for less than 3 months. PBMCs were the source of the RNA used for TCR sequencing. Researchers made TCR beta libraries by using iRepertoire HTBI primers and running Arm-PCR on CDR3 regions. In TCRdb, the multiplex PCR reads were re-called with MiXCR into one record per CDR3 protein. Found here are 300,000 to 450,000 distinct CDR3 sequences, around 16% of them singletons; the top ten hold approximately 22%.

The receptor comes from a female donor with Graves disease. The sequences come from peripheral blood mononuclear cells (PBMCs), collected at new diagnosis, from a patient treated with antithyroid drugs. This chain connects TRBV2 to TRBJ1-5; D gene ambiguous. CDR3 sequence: CASREVRTVNQPQHF. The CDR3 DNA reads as TGTGCCAGCAGGGAGGTTCGGACGGTGAATCAGCCCCAGCATTTT.